The 11 T cell receptor beta chains below come from one sample, sequenced in a study of cytomegalovirus exposure and HLA in healthy donors. With 60 Vbeta and 13 Jbeta primers, the PCR was carried out. Generated by immunoSEQ multiplex PCR, the TCRdb table keeps only in-frame clones and is missing some. The sample shows around 150,000 clones, approximately 70% of them seen only once. The sequencing sample was made of PBMCs. These receptor sequences come from a man aged 35 to 55 in good health and CMV-seropositive.

The chain carries TRBV19 and TRBJ2-1; 12 bases fit TRBD2. V trimming: 3 bases; J trimming: 6 bases; junction bases outside the gene matches: 9. CDR1 and CDR2 (germline): LNHDA, SQIVND (reference sequence). CDR3 length equals 17 residues. The CDR3 reads CASSIPPASGGANEQFF. The DNA of the CDR3 is TGTGCCAGTAGTATCCCCCCGGCTAGCGGGGGGGCCAATGAGCAGTTCTTC.

The genes are TRBV5-4 and TRBJ1-2, with D hard to call. With 0 bases removed from V and 4 bases from J, the gap between germline ends came to 10 bases. Germline lookup yields CDR1 SGHNT and CDR2 YYREEE (reference sequence). This CDR3 contains 14 residues. Here the CDR3 DNA reads TGTGCCAGCAGCTTGGCGCACACAACCTATGGCTACACCTTC. It specifies CASSLAHTTYGYTF.

The chain carries TRBV27 and TRBJ2-7; 7 nucleotides line up with TRBD2. CDR3 length: 14 residues. V shed 2 bases, J shed 4 bases, and the junction held 5 bases outside the gene matches. The germline V gene encodes CDR1 MNHEY and CDR2 SMNVEV (reference sequence). This CDR3 reads CASSLDGGRYEQYF. The CDR3 DNA is TGTGCCAGCAGTTTAGACGGGGGGAGGTACGAGCAGTACTTC.

The chain carries TRBV2 and TRBJ2-5; 9 bases map to TRBD2. V lost 6 bases to trimming and J lost 3 bases; unmatched junction nucleotides: 14. The CDR3 has 17 amino acids. CDR1 and CDR2 from the germline V gene are SNHLY and FYNNEI. CDR3 bases: TGTGCCAGCAGACTAGGAGGAGCGGGGGGCCCGAAAGAGACCCAGTACTTC. Translation: CASRLGGAGGPKETQYF. The full variable domain, its missing parts supplied by reference TRBV2 and TRBJ2-5, is EPEVTQTPSHQVTQMGQEVILRCVPISNHLYFYWYRQILGQKVEFLVSFYNNEISEKSEIFDDQFSVERPDGSNFTLKIRSTKLEDSAMYFCASRLGGAGGPKETQYFGPGTRLLVL.

The chain combines TRBV7-9 with TRBJ1-1; 7 bases match TRBD1. The CDR3 length is 15 residues. From germline, CDR1 is SEHNR and CDR2 FQNEAQ (reference sequence). Germline trimming cut 0 bases from V and 1 base from J; bases unmatched to any gene: 2. CDR3 bases: TGTGCCAGCAGCTTAGCGACAGGGAGGAACACTGAAGCTTTCTTT. Protein sequence: CASSLATGRNTEAFF.

The gene calls are TRBV30 and TRBJ1-1, with D unresolved. From germline, CDR1 is GTSNPN and CDR2 SVGIG (reference sequence). This CDR3 comprises 11 residues. V lost 8 bases, J lost 7 bases, and 14 bases lay in between. CDR3 DNA sequence: TGTGCCAGCTCCCGGGGAGGTGAAGCTTTCTTT. This sequence encodes CASSRGGEAFF.

The J gene is TRBJ2-7, the V gene TRBV7-9, with 10 bases aligning to TRBD1. The CDR3 length is 17 residues. Germline V CDR1 and CDR2: SEHNR, FQNEAQ (reference sequence). Trimming at V came to 2 bases and at J to 7 bases, leaving 14 bases not matched to a gene. The DNA for the CDR3 is TGTGCCAGCAGCTTACTCCCGACCGGGACAGGGGTTGGTGAGCAGTACTTC. Translated: CASSLLPTGTGVGEQYF. The whole variable domain, remainder taken from reference TRBV7-9 and TRBJ2-7, is DTGVSQNPRHKITKRGQNVTFRCDPISEHNRLYWYRQTLGQGPEFLTYFQNEAQLEKSRLLSDRFSAERPKGSFSTLEIQRTEQGDSAMYLCASSLLPTGTGVGEQYFGPGTRLTVT.

This clone was picked up a small number of times. This chain connects TRBV9 to TRBJ1-2; D is ambiguous. The germline gives CDR1 SGDLS, CDR2 YYNGEE. There are 14 residues in the CDR3. V dropped 2 bases and J dropped 6 bases, with 14 bases sitting between them. The CDR3 DNA sequence: TGTGCCAGCAGCGTCGATATGCAGCGGCATGGCTACACCTTC. Translating it yields CASSVDMQRHGYTF.

The chain couples TRBV30 to TRBJ2-2; D not resolved. From germline, CDR1 is GTSNPN and CDR2 SVGIG (reference sequence). Trimming removed 2 bases from V and 1 base from J, with 8 bases in between. There are 14 residues in the CDR3. The CDR3 DNA sequence: TGTGCCTGGAGTATGTCCCTGAACACCGGGGAGCTGTTTTTT. Translated: CAWSMSLNTGELFF.

The chain is built from TRBV7-6 and TRBJ1-2, with D possibly matching TRBD1 (6 bases). Germline CDR1 SGHVS, CDR2 FNYEAQ. The CDR3 runs to 13 residues. Trimming removed 5 bases at V and 6 bases at J, with 13 bases between. In nucleotides, the CDR3 is TGTGCCAGCAGCCCGGGACAAAACCATGGCTACACCTTC. Its translation: CASSPGQNHGYTF. Full variable domain (remainder filled in from reference TRBV7-6 and TRBJ1-2): GAGVSQSPRYKVTKRGQDVALRCDPISGHVSLYWYRQALGQGPEFLTYFNYEAQQDKSGLPNDRFSAERPEGSISTLTIQRTEQRDSAMYRCASSPGQNHGYTFGSGTRLTVV.

In its sample, this clone was seen once. This chain connects TRBV19 to TRBJ1-1, with 8 bases matching TRBD1. The CDR3 consists of 16 residues. With V trimmed by 8 bases and J by 2 bases, 13 bases remained unmatched. Germline-derived CDR1 and CDR2 are LNHDA and SQIVND (reference sequence). The CDR3 loop reads CASLENFRGLNTEAFF. As DNA, the CDR3 is TGTGCCAGTCTCGAAAACTTCAGGGGGCTTAACACTGAAGCTTTCTTT.